The 3 T cell receptor beta chains below come from one sample, sequenced in a study of blood T cell repertoires in COVID-19. The method was immunoSEQ multiplex PCR; TCRdb's version includes in-frame clones alone and lacks a portion of them. The sample consists of approximately 230,000 clones, about 80% of them appearing once. The specimen was peripheral blood. The source of these receptors is an elderly man with acute or convalescent COVID-19.

In DNA form, the CDR3 reads TGTGCCAGCAGTAAAAGAGAGGAGGGAGCTAGCTCCTACGAGCAGTACTTC. Its protein is CASSKREEGASSYEQYF. The chain is built from TRBV21-1 and TRBJ2-7; the D call in the table, TRBD2, was not verified against the DNA. TRBV21-1 is given as a pseudogene. This CDR3 is 17 amino acids long.

Only a few counts were recorded for this clone. V is TRBV12-3 or TRBV12-4 and J is TRBJ1-6; perhaps TRBD1 as D (5 bases). Trimming removed 10 bases from V and 5 bases from J, with 12 bases in between. There are 13 residues in the CDR3. In DNA, the CDR3 is TGTGCCATAACGGGGGGGAATAATTCACCCCTCCACTTT. Protein: CAITGGNNSPLHF.

This chain joins TRBV28 and TRBJ1-5; a possible D gene is TRBD1 (5 bases). The germline V and J ends were trimmed by 8 bases and 6 bases, with 11 bases remaining between them. The CDR3 covers 12 residues. Germline V gene data show CDR1 as MDHEN and CDR2 as SYDVKM. In DNA, the CDR3 is TGTGCCAGCCGGGGGGGAATTCAGCCCCAGCATTTT. Translation: CASRGGIQPQHF.